These T cell receptor beta chains were read from a single sample in a study of T-cell memory formation after mild COVID-19. MiXCR, applied by TCRdb to the 5' RACE reads, yields one record per CDR3 protein. The sample carries hundreds of thousands of distinct CDR3 sequences, 15% to 20% recorded once. The sequenced material came from PBMCs or a T cell subset sorted from them (not recorded which). All receptors come from a man between 18 and 35 years old who had mild COVID-19 (a few samples of this study predate the infection). Cell type and time point are not known. Both conserved end residues are part of each CDR3.

TRBJ1-4,TRBV7-2,CASNKQGATNEKLFF
TRBJ2-7,TRBV20-1,CSARVHSGVNYEQYF
TRBJ2-1,TRBV5-1,CASSETPGADEQFF
TRBJ1-1,TRBV29-1,CSAATGGTEAFF
TRBJ1-5,TRBV6-6,CASSPGQFNQPQHF
TRBJ2-3,TRBV5-1,CASSLERPTDTQYF
TRBJ2-5,TRBV2,CASSEEVSGGGAETQYF
TRBJ2-5,TRBV29-1,CSVERRVQETQYF
TRBJ2-3,TRBV9,CASSPGLGTGLDTQYF
TRBJ1-1,TRBV5-1,CASIRDRADTEAFF
TRBJ1-4,TRBV18,CASSPDRGGEKLFF
TRBJ2-7,TRBV25-1,CASGETGNEQYF
TRBJ2-7,TRBV5-6,CASSLRAGGKWEQYF
TRBJ2-7,TRBV5-1,CASSLTSLNYEQYF
TRBJ2-3,TRBV9,CASRVGLAGGSTDTQYF
TRBJ2-2,TRBV4-3,CASSPPRASASNTGELFF
TRBJ2-2,TRBV6-1,CASRGTGGFIGELFF
TRBJ1-1,TRBV4-2,CASSQEVGLAFF
TRBJ2-1,TRBV5-1,CASTGTGGYNEQFF
TRBJ2-1,TRBV11-2,CASRHHGAGNEQFF
TRBJ2-2,TRBV6-5,CASSYLPGGELFF
TRBJ2-7,TRBV6-2/TRBV6-3,CASSSDNLGLEQYF
TRBJ2-7,TRBV29-1,CSVRAAGPYEQYF
TRBJ2-7,TRBV6-2/TRBV6-3,CATEGQTYYEQYF
TRBJ2-3,TRBV4-3,CASSRRATRGGTDTQYF
TRBJ1-2,TRBV28,CASSFPGENYGYTF
TRBJ1-5,TRBV6-6,CASSYGGSDQPQHF
TRBJ1-5,TRBV25-1,CASSDMTLSQPQHF
TRBJ1-6,TRBV7-2,CASSLEGLAAGAALHF
TRBJ1-1,TRBV18,CASSPLGYGRAATEAFF
TRBJ2-7,TRBV29-1,CSVVQASSYEQYF
TRBJ2-6,TRBV5-1,CASSSPTSGGSGANVLTF
TRBJ1-2,TRBV3-1,CASSLGQGYTF
TRBJ2-5,TRBV7-6,CASSPRPYPQETQYF
TRBJ2-3,TRBV29-1,CSVDPDRGTDTQYF
TRBJ2-1,TRBV5-1,CASSQTPTGGGANEQFF
TRBJ1-1,TRBV7-9,CASSLNAGETEAFF
TRBJ1-1,TRBV5-8,CASSSMAGRGTEAFF
TRBJ1-4,TRBV7-9,CASSLILRVATNEKLFF
TRBJ2-3,TRBV7-2,CASKPPISNTQYF
TRBJ2-3,TRBV5-6,CASSLRLAGGFTDTQYF
TRBJ2-1,TRBV12-3/TRBV12-4,CATRGTSGGEDEQFF
TRBJ2-5,TRBV29-1,CSVAPGGETQYF
TRBJ2-7,TRBV5-1,CASSYRGEGYEQYF
TRBJ2-1,TRBV7-8,CASSPLWGQANNEQFF
TRBJ2-1,TRBV7-2,CASSLEANLYNEQFF
TRBJ2-1,TRBV2,CASSDWTGGYDEQFF
TRBJ1-2,TRBV20-1,CSARDPRGSYGYTF